This TCR beta chain was documented in a study of graft-versus-host responses after intestinal transplantation. A remark on this clone: Its cognate antigen is unknown.

Clones were read by immunoSEQ multiplex PCR, and TCRdb kept only the in-frame ones, dropping some. The sample lists 70,000 to 95,000 clones, approximately 92% occurring once. This CDR3 has 12 amino acids. Germline loops: CDR1 MNHEY, CDR2 SMNVEV (reference sequence). Trimming cost V 4 bases and J 6 bases; bases outside gene matches: 3. The rearrangement links TRBV27 to TRBJ2-7; 7 bases agree with TRBD1. This material consisted of unstimulated CD8+ T cells sorted from spleen or lymph node cells, taken before transplant. The source is a human donor who was the organ donor for an intestinal transplant. CDR3 residues: CASSSQGIEQYF. In nucleotides, the CDR3 is TGTGCCAGCAGTTCACAGGGGATCGAGCAGTACTTC.